This note documents a single TCR beta chain sequence. The antigen remains undetermined. Libraries of TRB cDNA were made by 5' RACE and carried UMIs. TCRdb reprocessed the 5' RACE reads, keeping one entry per CDR3 protein, no DNA. The specimen's table records fewer than 80,000 distinct CDR3 sequences. The V gene's germline CDR1 is SGHVS and CDR2 FNYEAQ. This CDR3 spans 15 amino acids. This specimen comes from a study of CXCR3-negative and CXCR3-positive naive CD8 T cells. Study context: Each library gave roughly 1.4 +/- 0.3 million of roughly 130 million TRB reads.

Study outcomes and limitations: Comparison of naive CXCR3-negative and CXCR3-positive cells revealed similar TRBV-TRBJ usage, while memory cells differed.

The source of this sequence is a human donor in good health. Some clones in this sample may be carry-over from other donors' samples. The sample was naive CXCR3- CD8+ T cells from blood. This sample's subset: CD45RO-CCR7+CD27+CD95- naive CD8+ T cells lacking CXCR3 (TNR3-). The rearrangement uses TRBV7-6 and TRBJ2-5; there is no DNA to check the TCRdb D call of TRBD2. CDR3 region: CASASRGLYQETQYF.